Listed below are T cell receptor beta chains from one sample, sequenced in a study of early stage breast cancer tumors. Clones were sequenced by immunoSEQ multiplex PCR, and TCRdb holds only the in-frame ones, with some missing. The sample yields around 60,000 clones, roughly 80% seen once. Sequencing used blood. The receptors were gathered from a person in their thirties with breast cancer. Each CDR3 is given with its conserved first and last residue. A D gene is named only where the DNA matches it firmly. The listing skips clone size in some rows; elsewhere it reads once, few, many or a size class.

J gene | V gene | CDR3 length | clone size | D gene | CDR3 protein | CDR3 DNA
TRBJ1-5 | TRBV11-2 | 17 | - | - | CASSLSGGPNSNQPQHF | TGTGCCAGCAGCTTAAGCGGGGGTCCGAATAGCAATCAGCCCCAGCATTTT
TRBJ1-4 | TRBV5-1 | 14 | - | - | CASSPGATNEKLFF | TGCGCCAGCAGCCCGGGGGCAACTAATGAAAAACTGTTTTTT
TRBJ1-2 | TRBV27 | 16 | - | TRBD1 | CASSSQGQGAAYGYTF | TGTGCCAGCAGTTCCCAGGGACAGGGGGCAGCATATGGCTACACCTTC
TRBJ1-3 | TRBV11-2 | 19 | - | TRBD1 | CASSTRDGQGPYSGNTIYF | TGTGCCAGCAGCACACGTGACGGACAGGGACCATACTCTGGAAACACCATATATTTT
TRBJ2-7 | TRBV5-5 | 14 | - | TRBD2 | CASSPSGGDYEQYF | TGTGCCAGCAGCCCCAGTGGGGGGGACTACGAGCAGTACTTC
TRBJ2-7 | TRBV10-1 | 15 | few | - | CASSDHRAGSYEQYF | TGCGCCAGCAGTGACCATCGAGCTGGATCCTACGAGCAGTACTTC
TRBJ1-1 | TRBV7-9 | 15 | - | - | CASSRFDGLRTEAFF | TGTGCCAGCAGCCGGTTCGACGGGTTACGGACTGAAGCTTTCTTT
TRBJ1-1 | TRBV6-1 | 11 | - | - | CASSDYGEAFF | TGTGCCAGCAGTGATTACGGTGAAGCTTTCTTT
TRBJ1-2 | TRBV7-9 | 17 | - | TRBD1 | CASSPGLEGARFYGYTF | TGTGCCAGCAGCCCTGGGTTGGAGGGGGCTCGTTTCTATGGCTACACCTTC
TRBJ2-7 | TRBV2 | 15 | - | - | CASSDLQGPRYEQYF | TGTGCCAGCAGTGATCTACAGGGACCTAGGTACGAGCAGTACTTC
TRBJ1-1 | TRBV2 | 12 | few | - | CASKDGGTEAFF | TGTGCCAGCAAGGATGGTGGCACTGAAGCTTTCTTT
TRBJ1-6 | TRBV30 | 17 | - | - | CAWSVPRGGRYGSPLHF | TGTGCCTGGAGTGTCCCCCGGGGGGGGCGCTACGGGTCACCCCTCCACTTT
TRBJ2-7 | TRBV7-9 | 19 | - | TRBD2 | CASSLAHLAGGPLGYEQYF | TGTGCCAGCAGCTTAGCGCATCTAGCGGGAGGGCCGTTAGGCTACGAGCAGTACTTC
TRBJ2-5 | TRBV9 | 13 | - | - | CASSAWGQETQYF | TGTGCCAGCAGCGCCTGGGGACAAGAGACCCAGTACTTC
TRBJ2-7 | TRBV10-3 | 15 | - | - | CAISESLFQPREQYF | TGTGCCATCAGTGAGTCGTTGTTTCAACCGAGGGAGCAGTACTTC
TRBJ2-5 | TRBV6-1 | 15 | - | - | CASSEAPRGAETQYF | TGTGCCAGCAGTGAAGCCCCGAGGGGCGCAGAGACCCAGTACTTC
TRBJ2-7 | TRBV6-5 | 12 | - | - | CASSYGGGGQYF | TGTGCCAGCAGTTACGGAGGGGGTGGGCAGTACTTC
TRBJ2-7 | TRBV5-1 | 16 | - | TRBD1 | CASSLGPGQGFGEQYF | TGCGCCAGCAGCTTGGGCCCGGGACAGGGGTTCGGCGAGCAGTACTTC
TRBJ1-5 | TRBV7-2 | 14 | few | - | CASRPGAPYRPQHF | TGTGCCAGCAGGCCCGGGGCCCCTTATCGGCCCCAGCATTTT
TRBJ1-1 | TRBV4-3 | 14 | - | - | CASSQGTQNTEAFF | TGCGCCAGCAGCCAAGGGACACAGAACACTGAAGCTTTCTTT
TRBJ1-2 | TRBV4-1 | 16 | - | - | CASSQDRDAPRYGYTF | TGCGCCAGCAGCCAAGACCGGGACGCACCTCGTTATGGCTACACCTTC
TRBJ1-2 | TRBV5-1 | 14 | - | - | CASSLAAGSQGYTF | TGCGCCAGCAGCTTGGCGGCGGGGAGTCAGGGCTACACCTTC